These T cell receptor beta chains were read from a single sample in a study of blood T cell repertoires in COVID-19. Clones were read by immunoSEQ multiplex PCR, and TCRdb kept only the in-frame ones, dropping some. The data show some 70,000 clones, around 89% seen once. The specimen was peripheral blood. The source is a man aged 50 to 59 with acute or convalescent COVID-19. Each CDR3 is given with its conserved first and last residue. D genes are given only for firm matches.

V gene: TRBV9
D gene: NA
J gene: TRBJ2-1
CDR3 protein: CASSEEDRGGLFF
CDR3 DNA: TGTGCCAGCAGCGAAGAAGATCGGGGAGGACTGTTCTTC

V gene: TRBV11-3
D gene: TRBD1
J gene: TRBJ1-6
CDR3 protein: CASSLEAMGQSSSPLHF
CDR3 DNA: TGTGCCAGCAGCTTAGAAGCGATGGGACAGTCCAGTTCACCCCTCCACTTT

V gene: TRBV6-4
D gene: TRBD1
J gene: TRBJ1-6
CDR3 protein: CASRGTGGSPLHF
CDR3 DNA: TGTGCCAGCAGAGGGACAGGGGGTTCACCCCTCCACTTT

V gene: TRBV24-1
D gene: TRBD1
J gene: TRBJ2-2
CDR3 protein: CATARQGGTGELFF
CDR3 DNA: TGTGCCACCGCTCGACAGGGCGGAACCGGGGAGCTGTTTTTT

V gene: TRBV7-9
D gene: TRBD2
J gene: TRBJ2-1
CDR3 protein: CASSLVAGAGDEQFF
CDR3 DNA: TGTGCCAGCAGCTTAGTAGCGGGAGCGGGGGATGAGCAGTTCTTC

V gene: TRBV28
D gene: NA
J gene: TRBJ1-5
CDR3 protein: CASSPRPNSNQPQHF
CDR3 DNA: TGTGCCAGCAGTCCCAGGCCGAACTCAAATCAGCCCCAGCATTTT

V gene: TRBV28
D gene: NA
J gene: TRBJ1-6
CDR3 protein: CASSPVSGSSYNSPLHF
CDR3 DNA: TGTGCCAGCAGCCCCGTCAGCGGTAGCTCCTATAATTCACCCCTCCACTTT

V gene: TRBV7-9
D gene: NA
J gene: TRBJ1-2
CDR3 protein: CASSLETDGYTF
CDR3 DNA: TGTGCCAGCAGCTTAGAGACAGATGGCTACACCTTC

V gene: TRBV7-9
D gene: TRBD1
J gene: TRBJ2-5
CDR3 protein: CASSPRGTGGYSRETQYF
CDR3 DNA: TGTGCCAGCAGCCCCCGCGGGACAGGGGGCTATTCGCGAGAGACCCAGTACTTC

V gene: TRBV6-5
D gene: TRBD1
J gene: TRBJ2-1
CDR3 protein: CASRTGYEGRNEQFF
CDR3 DNA: TGTGCCAGCAGGACAGGGTATGAGGGACGAAATGAGCAGTTCTTC

V gene: TRBV6-6
D gene: TRBD2
J gene: TRBJ2-1
CDR3 protein: CASSRTSVGDNEQFF
CDR3 DNA: TGTGCCAGCAGCCGGACTAGCGTTGGGGACAATGAGCAGTTCTTC

V gene: TRBV30
D gene: NA
J gene: TRBJ2-5
CDR3 protein: CAWDRQETQYF
CDR3 DNA: TGTGCCTGGGACAGACAAGAGACCCAGTACTTC

V gene: TRBV2
D gene: TRBD2
J gene: TRBJ2-3
CDR3 protein: CASRLAPSTDTQYF
CDR3 DNA: TGTGCCAGCCGACTAGCGCCAAGCACAGATACGCAGTATTTT

V gene: TRBV7-2
D gene: TRBD2
J gene: TRBJ2-1
CDR3 protein: CASSSWTSGPYNEQFF
CDR3 DNA: TGTGCCAGCAGCTCATGGACTAGCGGCCCCTACAATGAGCAGTTCTTC

V gene: TRBV4-3
D gene: TRBD1
J gene: TRBJ2-5
CDR3 protein: CASSQDRGQTQYF
CDR3 DNA: TGCGCCAGCAGCCAGGACAGGGGGCAGACCCAGTACTTC

V gene: TRBV6-6
D gene: TRBD1
J gene: TRBJ1-6
CDR3 protein: CASSLTVGQGNYNSPLHF
CDR3 DNA: TGTGCCAGCAGTCTTACAGTGGGACAGGGAAACTATAATTCACCCCTCCACTTT

V gene: TRBV6-5
D gene: TRBD1
J gene: TRBJ1-2
CDR3 protein: CASSYLTGGYGYTF
CDR3 DNA: TGTGCCAGCAGTTACCTAACAGGGGGCTATGGCTACACCTTC

V gene: TRBV6-2/TRBV6-3
D gene: NA
J gene: TRBJ2-1
CDR3 protein: CASSHRTDKGSYNEQFF
CDR3 DNA: TGTGCCAGCAGCCACCGGACAGATAAAGGATCCTACAATGAGCAGTTCTTC

V gene: TRBV2
D gene: TRBD2
J gene: TRBJ2-1
CDR3 protein: CASSEGGSSNEQFF
CDR3 DNA: TGTGCCAGCAGTGAGGGCGGGAGCTCGAATGAGCAGTTCTTC

V gene: TRBV10-1
D gene: NA
J gene: TRBJ1-1
CDR3 protein: CASSAQINTEAFF
CDR3 DNA: TGCGCCAGCAGTGCACAGATCAACACTGAAGCTTTCTTT

V gene: TRBV5-1
D gene: TRBD1
J gene: TRBJ1-2
CDR3 protein: CASSINPGQGSNYGYTF
CDR3 DNA: TGCGCCAGCAGCATCAATCCGGGACAGGGGTCTAACTATGGCTACACCTTC

V gene: TRBV19
D gene: NA
J gene: TRBJ2-1
CDR3 protein: CASNPTFYSSYNEQFF
CDR3 DNA: TGTGCCAGTAACCCCACTTTTTATAGCTCCTACAATGAGCAGTTCTTC

V gene: TRBV5-5
D gene: TRBD1
J gene: TRBJ2-7
CDR3 protein: CASSLGTGAGEQYF
CDR3 DNA: TGTGCCAGCAGCTTGGGGACAGGGGCAGGGGAGCAGTACTTC

V gene: TRBV5-4
D gene: NA
J gene: TRBJ1-2
CDR3 protein: CASSTDTYGYTF
CDR3 DNA: TGTGCCAGCAGCACCGACACCTATGGCTACACCTTC

V gene: TRBV3-1/TRBV3-2
D gene: NA
J gene: TRBJ1-5
CDR3 protein: CASSQGGGGGNQPQHF
CDR3 DNA: TGTGCCAGCAGCCAAGGCGGGGGAGGGGGCAATCAGCCCCAGCATTTT